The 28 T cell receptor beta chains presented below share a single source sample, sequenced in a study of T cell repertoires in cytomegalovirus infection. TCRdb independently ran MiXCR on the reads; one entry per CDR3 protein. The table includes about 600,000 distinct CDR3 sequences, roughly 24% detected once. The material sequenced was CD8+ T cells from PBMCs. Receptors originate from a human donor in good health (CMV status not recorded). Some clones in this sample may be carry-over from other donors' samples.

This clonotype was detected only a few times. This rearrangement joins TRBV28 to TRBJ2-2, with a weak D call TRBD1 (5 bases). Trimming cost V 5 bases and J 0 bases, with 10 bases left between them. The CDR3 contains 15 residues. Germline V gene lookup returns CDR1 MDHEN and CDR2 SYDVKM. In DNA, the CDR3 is TGTGCCAGCAGTACAGGCGAAACGAACACCGGGGAGCTGTTTTTT. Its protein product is CASSTGETNTGELFF. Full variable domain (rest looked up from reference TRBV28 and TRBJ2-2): DVKVTQSSRYLVKRTGEKVFLECVQDMDHENMFWYRQDPGLGLRLIYFSYDVKMKEKGDIPEGYSVSREKKERFSLILESASTNQTSMYLCASSTGETNTGELFFGEGSRLTVL.

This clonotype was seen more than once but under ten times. The CDR3 region is CASSFKQDEAFF. The DNA for the CDR3 is TGTGCCAGCAGCTTTAAGCAGGATGAAGCTTTCTTT. The rearrangement links TRBV7-9 to TRBJ1-1; D not resolved. The V gene lost 3 bases and the J gene lost 7 bases, with 9 bases spanning the gap. Per germline, CDR1 SEHNR and CDR2 FQNEAQ (reference sequence). This CDR3 is built from 12 residues.

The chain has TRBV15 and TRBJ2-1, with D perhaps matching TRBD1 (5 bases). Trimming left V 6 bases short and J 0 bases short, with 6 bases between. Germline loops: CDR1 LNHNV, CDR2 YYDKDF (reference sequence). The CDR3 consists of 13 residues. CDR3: CATRTASYNEQFF. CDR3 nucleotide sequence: TGTGCCACCAGGACAGCCTCCTACAATGAGCAGTTCTTC.

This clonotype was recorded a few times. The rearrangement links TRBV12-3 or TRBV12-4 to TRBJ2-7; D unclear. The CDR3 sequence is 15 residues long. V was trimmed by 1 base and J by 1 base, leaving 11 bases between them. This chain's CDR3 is CASSLGPDESYEQYF. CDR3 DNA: TGTGCCAGCAGTTTAGGCCCGGATGAGTCCTACGAGCAGTACTTC.

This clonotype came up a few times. Here the CDR3 reads CASSQDRGSLETQYF. CDR3 bases: TGTGCCAGCAGCCAAGATAGAGGAAGTTTGGAGACCCAGTACTTC. This chain uses TRBV14 with TRBJ2-5; D not resolved. This CDR3 has 15 residues. Trimming shortened V by 0 bases and J by 5 bases, and 13 bases separated the two germline ends. The germline CDR1 and CDR2 sequences are SGHDN and FVKESK.

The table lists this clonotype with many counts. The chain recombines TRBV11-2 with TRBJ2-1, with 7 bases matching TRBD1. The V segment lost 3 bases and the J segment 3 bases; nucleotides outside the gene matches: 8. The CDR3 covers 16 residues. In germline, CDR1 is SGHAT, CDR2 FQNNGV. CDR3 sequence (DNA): TGTGCCAGCAGCTTCGCGACAGGGCCACTCTACAATGAGCAGTTCTTC. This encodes CASSFATGPLYNEQFF.

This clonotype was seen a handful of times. The CDR3 bases are TGTGCCAGCAGTTTTCAGGGTGGAGGGAATGAGCAGTTCTTC. This translates into CASSFQGGGNEQFF. The gene calls are TRBV6-5 and TRBJ2-1; weak D call: TRBD2 (6 bases). Trimming left V 4 bases short and J 7 bases short, with 14 bases between. Germline loops: CDR1 MNHEY, CDR2 SVGAGI. CDR3 length equals 14 residues.

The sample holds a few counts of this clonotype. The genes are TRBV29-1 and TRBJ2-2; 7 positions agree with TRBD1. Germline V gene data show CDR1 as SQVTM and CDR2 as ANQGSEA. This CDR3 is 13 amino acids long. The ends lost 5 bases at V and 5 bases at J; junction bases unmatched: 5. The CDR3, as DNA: TGCAGCGTTCACACAGGGGAAACCGGGGAGCTGTTTTTT. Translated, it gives CSVHTGETGELFF.

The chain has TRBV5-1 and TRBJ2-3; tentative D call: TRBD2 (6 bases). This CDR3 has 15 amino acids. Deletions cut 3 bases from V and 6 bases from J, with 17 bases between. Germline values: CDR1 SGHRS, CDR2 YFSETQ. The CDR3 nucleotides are TGCGCCAGCAGCTCCCTTTTGGAGGGCCGGGATACGCAGTATTTT. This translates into CASSSLLEGRDTQYF.

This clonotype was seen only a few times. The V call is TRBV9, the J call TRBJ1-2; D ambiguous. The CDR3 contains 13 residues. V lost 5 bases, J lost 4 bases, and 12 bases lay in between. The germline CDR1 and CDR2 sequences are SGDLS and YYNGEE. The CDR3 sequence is CASSETVFYGYTF. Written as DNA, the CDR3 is TGTGCCAGCAGTGAGACGGTTTTCTATGGCTACACCTTC.

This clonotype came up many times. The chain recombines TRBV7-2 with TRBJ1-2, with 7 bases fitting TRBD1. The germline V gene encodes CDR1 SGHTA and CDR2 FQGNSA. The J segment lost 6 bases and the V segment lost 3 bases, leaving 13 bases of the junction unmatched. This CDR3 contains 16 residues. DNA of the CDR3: TGTGCCAGCAGCTTGGGCCTAGGGGGCGGATTTAATGGCTACACCTTC. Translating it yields CASSLGLGGGFNGYTF. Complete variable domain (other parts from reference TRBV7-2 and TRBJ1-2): GAGVSQSPSNKVTEKGKDVELRCDPISGHTALYWYRQSLGQGLEFLIYFQGNSAPDKSGLPSDRFSAERTGGSVSTLTIQRTQQEDSAVYLCASSLGLGGGFNGYTFGSGTRLTVV.

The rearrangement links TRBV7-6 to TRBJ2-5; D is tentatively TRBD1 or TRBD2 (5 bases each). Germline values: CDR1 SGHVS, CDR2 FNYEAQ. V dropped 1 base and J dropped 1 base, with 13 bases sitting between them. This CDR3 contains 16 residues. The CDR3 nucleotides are TGTGCCAGCAGCTTAGGAGGGGCCCTCCTCCAAGAGACCCAGTACTTC. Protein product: CASSLGGALLQETQYF.

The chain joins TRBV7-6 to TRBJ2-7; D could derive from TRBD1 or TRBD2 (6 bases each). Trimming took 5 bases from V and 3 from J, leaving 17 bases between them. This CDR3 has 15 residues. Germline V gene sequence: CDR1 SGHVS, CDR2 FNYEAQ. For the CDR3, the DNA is TGTGCCAGCAGCCCCCGGGGCGGGGACAACTACGAGCAGTACTTC. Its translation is CASSPRGGDNYEQYF.

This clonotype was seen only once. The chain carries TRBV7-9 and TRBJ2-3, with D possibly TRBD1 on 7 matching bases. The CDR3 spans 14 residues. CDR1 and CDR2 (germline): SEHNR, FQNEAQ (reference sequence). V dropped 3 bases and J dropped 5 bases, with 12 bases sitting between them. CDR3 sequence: CASSFQGGGDTQYF. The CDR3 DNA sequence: TGTGCCAGCAGCTTTCAGGGGGGAGGAGATACGCAGTATTTT. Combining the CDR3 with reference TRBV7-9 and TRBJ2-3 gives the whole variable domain DTGVSQNPRHKITKRGQNVTFRCDPISEHNRLYWYRQTLGQGPEFLTYFQNEAQLEKSRLLSDRFSAERPKGSFSTLEIQRTEQGDSAMYLCASSFQGGGDTQYFGPGTRLTVL.

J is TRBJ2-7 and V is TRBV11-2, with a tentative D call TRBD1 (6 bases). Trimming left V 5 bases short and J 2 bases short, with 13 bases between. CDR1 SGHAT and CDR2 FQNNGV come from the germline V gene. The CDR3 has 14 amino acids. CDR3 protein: CASSANRDPYEQYF. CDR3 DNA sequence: TGTGCCAGCAGCGCGAACAGGGACCCCTACGAGCAGTACTTC.

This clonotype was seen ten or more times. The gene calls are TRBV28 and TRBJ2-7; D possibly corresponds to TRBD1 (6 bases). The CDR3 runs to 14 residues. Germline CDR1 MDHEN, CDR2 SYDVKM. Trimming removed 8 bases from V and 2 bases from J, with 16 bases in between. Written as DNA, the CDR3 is TGTGCCAGCTATCGGACAGCCTCCCCCTACGAGCAGTACGTC. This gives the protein CASYRTASPYEQYV.

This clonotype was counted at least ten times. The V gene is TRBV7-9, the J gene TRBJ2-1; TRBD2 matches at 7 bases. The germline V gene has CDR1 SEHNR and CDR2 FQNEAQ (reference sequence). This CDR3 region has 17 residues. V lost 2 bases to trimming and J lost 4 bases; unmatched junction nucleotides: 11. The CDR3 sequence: CASSLPTTSRDYNEQFF. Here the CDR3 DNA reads TGTGCCAGCAGCTTACCCACGACTAGCCGCGATTACAATGAGCAGTTCTTC.

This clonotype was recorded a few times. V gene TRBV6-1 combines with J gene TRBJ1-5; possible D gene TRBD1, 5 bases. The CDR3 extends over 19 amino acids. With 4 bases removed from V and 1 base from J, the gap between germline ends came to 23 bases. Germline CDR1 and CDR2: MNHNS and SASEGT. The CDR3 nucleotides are TGTGCCAGCAGTGCTATAGGCAGGGAGGAGTATGGAAGCAATCAGCCCCAGCATTTT. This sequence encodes CASSAIGREEYGSNQPQHF.

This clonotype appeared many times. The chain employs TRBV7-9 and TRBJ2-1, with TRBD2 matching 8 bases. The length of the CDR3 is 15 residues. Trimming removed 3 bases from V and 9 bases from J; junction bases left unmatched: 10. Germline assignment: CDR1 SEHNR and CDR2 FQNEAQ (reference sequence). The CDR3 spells CASSLVAGGIGEQFF. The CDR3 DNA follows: TGTGCCAGCAGCTTGGTCGCGGGGGGCATTGGTGAGCAGTTCTTC.

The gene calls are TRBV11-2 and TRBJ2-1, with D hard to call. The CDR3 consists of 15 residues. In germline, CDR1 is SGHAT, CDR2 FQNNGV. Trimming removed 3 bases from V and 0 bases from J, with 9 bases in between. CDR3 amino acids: CASSFSHSSYNEQFF. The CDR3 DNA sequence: TGTGCCAGCAGCTTTAGTCATAGCTCCTACAATGAGCAGTTCTTC.

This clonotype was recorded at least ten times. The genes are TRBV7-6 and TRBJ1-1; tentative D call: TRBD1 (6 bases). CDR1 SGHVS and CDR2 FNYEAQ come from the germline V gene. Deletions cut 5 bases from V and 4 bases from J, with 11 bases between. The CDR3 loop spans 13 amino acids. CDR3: CASSVDRTTEAFF. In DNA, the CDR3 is TGTGCCAGCAGCGTAGACAGGACCACTGAAGCTTTCTTT.

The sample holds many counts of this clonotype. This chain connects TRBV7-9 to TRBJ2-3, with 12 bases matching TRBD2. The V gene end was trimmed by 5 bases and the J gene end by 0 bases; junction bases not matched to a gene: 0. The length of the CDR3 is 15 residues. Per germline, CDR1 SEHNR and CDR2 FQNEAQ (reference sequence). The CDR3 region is CASSGLAGSTDTQYF. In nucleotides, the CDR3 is TGTGCCAGCAGCGGACTAGCGGGAAGCACAGATACGCAGTATTTT.

This CDR3 is CAEETGTGNYGYTF. Written as DNA, the CDR3 is TGTGCCGAAGAAACCGGGACAGGAAATTATGGCTACACCTTC. The rearrangement uses TRBV7-9 and TRBJ1-2; 8 bases map to TRBD1. CDR3 length equals 14 residues. J was trimmed by 5 bases and V by 11 bases; bases with no gene match: 13. Germline CDR1 is SEHNR and CDR2 is FQNEAQ (reference sequence).

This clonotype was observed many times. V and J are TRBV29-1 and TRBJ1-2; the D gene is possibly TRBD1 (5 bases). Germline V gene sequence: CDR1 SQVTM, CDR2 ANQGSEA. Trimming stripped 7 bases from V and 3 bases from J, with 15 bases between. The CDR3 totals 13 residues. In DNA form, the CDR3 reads TGCAGCGCCCGTCCGGGGGACGACTATGGCTACACCTTC. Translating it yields CSARPGDDYGYTF.

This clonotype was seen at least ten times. The CDR3: CASSQGSQETQYF. CDR3 nucleotides: TGCGCCAGCAGCCAGGGCAGCCAAGAGACCCAGTACTTC. The chain employs TRBV4-1 and TRBJ2-5, with D unresolved. Germline values: CDR1 MGHRA, CDR2 YSYEKL. There are 13 residues in the CDR3. Trimming stripped 3 bases from V and 1 base from J, with 6 bases between.

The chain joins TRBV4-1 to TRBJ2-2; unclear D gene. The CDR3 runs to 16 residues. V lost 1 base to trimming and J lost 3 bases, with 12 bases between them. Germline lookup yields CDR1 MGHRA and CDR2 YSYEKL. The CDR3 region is CASSQGRIRDTGELFF. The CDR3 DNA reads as TGCGCCAGCAGCCAAGGCAGGATTCGGGACACCGGGGAGCTGTTTTTT.

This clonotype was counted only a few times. The CDR3 is CASSLGISGGNDEQYV. DNA for the CDR3: TGTGCCAGCAGCTTGGGAATTAGCGGGGGGAACGACGAGCAGTACGTC. V gene TRBV5-8 combines with J gene TRBJ2-7; 10 bases are shared with TRBD2. V gave up 0 bases and J gave up 5 bases; unmatched junction bases: 8. There are 16 residues in the CDR3. Looked up from germline, CDR1 is SGHTS and CDR2 is YDEGEE.

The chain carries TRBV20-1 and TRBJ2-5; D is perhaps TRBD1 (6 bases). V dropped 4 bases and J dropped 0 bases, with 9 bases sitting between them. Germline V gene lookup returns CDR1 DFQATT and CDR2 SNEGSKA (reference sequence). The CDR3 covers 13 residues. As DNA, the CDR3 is TGCAGTGCTATAGGACAGCACCAAGAGACCCAGTACTTC. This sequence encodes CSAIGQHQETQYF.